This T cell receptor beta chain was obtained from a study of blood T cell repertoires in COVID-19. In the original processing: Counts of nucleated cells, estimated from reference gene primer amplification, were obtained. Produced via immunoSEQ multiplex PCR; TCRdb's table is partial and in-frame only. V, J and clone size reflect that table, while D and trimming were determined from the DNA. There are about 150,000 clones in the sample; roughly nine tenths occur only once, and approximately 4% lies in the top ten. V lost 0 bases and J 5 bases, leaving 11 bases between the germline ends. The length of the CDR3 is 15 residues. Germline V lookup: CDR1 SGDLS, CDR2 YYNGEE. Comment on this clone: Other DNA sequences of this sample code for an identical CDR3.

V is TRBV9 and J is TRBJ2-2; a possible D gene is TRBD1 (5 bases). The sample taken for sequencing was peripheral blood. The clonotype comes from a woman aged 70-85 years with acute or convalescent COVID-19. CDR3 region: CASSVEGPLTGELFF. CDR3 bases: TGTGCCAGCAGCGTAGAGGGGCCTTTGACCGGGGAGCTGTTTTTT.